The sequence of this TCR beta chain was determined in a study of blood T cell repertoires in COVID-19 (dated by TCRdb to the early 2020s). With respect to the entire study: Samples from collaborators originated in the United States, Italy and Spain and spanned both the acute and convalescent phases of COVID-19. The material from the prospective study consisted of cDNA or gDNA derived from T cells, B-cell-depleted T cells, or PBMCs. The dataset comprised deeply sampled blood TCRbeta repertoires from subjects exposed to, actively infected with, or recovered from COVID-19. The repertoires were released in a freely available public database meant as a resource for research on the immune response to SARS-CoV-2. The samples were drawn from the first 160 participants of the ongoing ImmuneRACE study and from some 1,300 subjects provided by 6 global collaborators. Sample metadata almost always included a de-identified subject ID, COVID-19 status, age in years and sex. HLA class I and class II types, where available, came from metadata supplied by the sample provider rather than from assay-based typing.

TCRbeta CDR3 regions were amplified from genomic DNA by means of the immunoSEQ Assay, a bias-controlled multiplex PCR. On the authors' methods: Nucleated cell counts per sample were estimated from amplification of reference gene primers within the assay. Sequence reads were collapsed and filtered to measure the absolute abundance of every unique TCRbeta CDR3 rearrangement. For each sample, productive Simpson clonality was calculated as the square root of Simpson's diversity index across productive rearrangements. TCRdb stores this immuneACCESS table with in-frame sequences only. Part of the clones is absent; in the studies checked, under half of the shortfall reflects unresolved V genes, and no reason is known for the rest. V, J and clone size were drawn from that table, and D and trimming were deduced from the DNA. This sample has about 280,000 clones in its table, and about 80% of those were observed once. The ten largest clonotypes hold 8% to 10% of the sample.

What the authors observed across the whole study: The amount of clinical and demographic metadata varied by source and participant and was provided uncurated.

The CDR3 numbers 15 residues from cysteine through phenylalanine. The read is trimmed to its CDR3 DNA, 45 bases read in frame from base 1. Trimming costs V 3 bases and J 0 bases, and their ends lie 10 bases apart. From a lookup of the germline V gene, CDR1 and CDR2 are SGHRS and YFSETQ. For this clone: Its antigen specificity is not known. Per-base quality was not reported, and no clone a single base away is much larger than it.

A second Seattle source provided samples from volunteer blood donors who had recovered from COVID-19. Whole blood was collected in K2EDTA tubes by collaborating institutions according to the institutions' own protocols. Collaborator samples were shipped for TCRbeta analysis as frozen whole blood, isolated PBMCs, or DNA extracted from either sample type. This TCR derives from a woman aged 45-60 years who had recovered from COVID-19. The chain is encoded by TRBV5-1 joined to TRBJ2-1; the D gene is not confidently resolved. The sample was peripheral blood. The CDR3: CASSSQTSSYNEQFF. Read as DNA, the sequence is TGCGCCAGCAGCTCGCAGACAAGCTCCTACAATGAGCAGTTCTTC.